Below are 30 T cell receptor beta chains sequenced from a single sample in a study of blood T cell repertoires in COVID-19. Here immunoSEQ multiplex PCR was the method, and the copy in TCRdb shows in-frame clones only, minus some. The sample carries 300,000 or so clones, about 87% recorded once. Material: peripheral blood. All receptors come from a woman in her forties with acute or convalescent COVID-19.

The chain carries TRBV5-5 and TRBJ1-5; D gene uncertain. V gave up 2 bases and J gave up 4 bases, with 16 bases separating them. This CDR3 spans 16 amino acids. Germline V gene sequence: CDR1 SGHKS, CDR2 YYEKEE (reference sequence). DNA of the CDR3: TGTGCCAGCAGCTTAATCGTGGAGGTGAGGAATCAGCCCCAGCATTTT. This gives the protein CASSLIVEVRNQPQHF.

This clone was found once. V usage is TRBV23-1 and J usage is TRBJ2-7; TRBD1 matches at 7 bases. TRBV23-1 counts as an open reading frame of uncertain function. The CDR3 runs 17 residues. V was pared by 4 bases and J by 6 bases, with 18 bases of the junction left unmatched. The DNA for the CDR3 is TGCGCCAGCAGTCGCCTGGACAGGCCATCCTATCTGCTCGAGCAGTACGTC. Translation gives CASSRLDRPSYLLEQYV.

V usage is TRBV3-1 (or the pseudogene TRBV3-2) and J usage is TRBJ1-6, with D possibly matching TRBD1 (6 bases). CDR1 is LGHDT and CDR2 is YNNKEL in the germline V gene (reference sequence). The CDR3 has 15 residues. V dropped 6 bases and J dropped 8 bases, with 17 bases sitting between them. The CDR3 DNA is TGTGCCAGCAGTTCAGAGGGGGACCTGCATTCACCCCTCCACTTT. Protein sequence: CASSSEGDLHSPLHF.

The chain couples TRBV2 to TRBJ1-2; weak D call: TRBD1 (6 bases). Germline CDR1 is SNHLY and CDR2 is FYNNEI. This CDR3 is 15 amino acids long. Trimming took off 4 bases at V and 3 bases at J, with 15 bases between the two ends. CDR3 DNA sequence: TGTGCCAGCAGTGCCCAGGGGTCATACGACTATGGCTACACCTTC. This sequence encodes CASSAQGSYDYGYTF.

This chain links TRBV20-1 with TRBJ1-2; possibly TRBD1 for D (5 bases). Germline CDR1 and CDR2: DFQATT and SNEGSKA (reference sequence). The V gene lost 5 bases and the J gene lost 8 bases, with 12 bases spanning the gap. This CDR3 is built from 11 residues. CDR3 protein: CSAQTQGGYTF. The DNA of the CDR3 is TGCAGTGCTCAAACCCAGGGAGGCTACACCTTC.

In this sample, this clone turned up once. The V and J genes are TRBV6-5 and TRBJ1-2; the D is unclear. Trimming removed 10 bases from V and 1 base from J, with 13 bases in between. CDR3 length: 13 residues. Germline V gene sequence: CDR1 MNHEY, CDR2 SVGAGI. The CDR3 is CATALKRNYGYTF. In DNA form, the CDR3 reads TGTGCCACCGCACTCAAACGTAACTATGGCTACACCTTC.

This chain joins TRBV4-2 and TRBJ1-5; no reliable D call. The CDR3 runs to 16 residues. V was trimmed by 0 bases and J by 3 bases, leaving 12 bases between them. Germline V gene data show CDR1 as LGHNA and CDR2 as YNFKEQ. CDR3 bases: TGTGCCAGCAGCCAAGATAGTTCCCAGGCCAATCAGCCCCAGCATTTT. Residues: CASSQDSSQANQPQHF.

V gene TRBV11-2 combines with J gene TRBJ2-3; TRBD1 matches 7 bases. Germline V lookup: CDR1 SGHAT, CDR2 FQNNGV. The V and J ends lost 6 bases and 8 bases, in that order; junction bases with no gene match: 8. The CDR3 runs to 13 residues. CDR3 bases: TGTGCCAGCAGACCACTAGGACAGGCTACGCAGTATTTT. Its protein is CASRPLGQATQYF.

This clone was counted a few times. The chain couples TRBV6-1 to TRBJ2-6; no clear D gene. The CDR3 loop spans 15 amino acids. Trimming took off 1 base at V and 0 bases at J, with 4 bases between the two ends. The germline gives CDR1 MNHNS, CDR2 SASEGT. The CDR3 coding sequence is TGTGCCAGCAGTGAAGTCAGCTCTGGGGCCAACGTCCTGACTTTC. Protein: CASSEVSSGANVLTF.

The V gene is TRBV24-1, the J gene TRBJ2-1; D may be TRBD2 (6 bases). The germline CDR1 and CDR2 sequences are KGHDR and SFDVKD. This CDR3 is built from 19 residues. V was pared by 3 bases and J by 4 bases, with 24 bases between. For the CDR3, the DNA is TGTGCCACCAGTGATCCAAAGCCAGTTAACAGGACTACGTACAATGAGCAGTTCTTC. This codes for CATSDPKPVNRTTYNEQFF.

This sequence joins TRBV28 and TRBJ2-3; 10 positions match TRBD1. V lost 4 bases and J lost 6; bases outside the gene matches: 4. Germline V gene lookup returns CDR1 MDHEN and CDR2 SYDVKM. This CDR3 has 14 amino acids. The CDR3 here is CASSSGQGFDTQYF. Written as DNA, the CDR3 is TGTGCCAGCAGTTCGGGACAGGGGTTCGATACGCAGTATTTT.

The rearrangement joins TRBV2 to TRBJ2-3, with D possibly TRBD1 on 6 matching bases. Germline CDR1 reads SNHLY; CDR2 reads FYNNEI. Trimming removed 4 bases from V and 1 base from J, with 9 bases in between. The CDR3 loop spans 14 amino acids. The CDR3 reads CASSAGHGTDTQYF. The CDR3 bases are TGTGCCAGCAGTGCGGGACATGGCACAGATACGCAGTATTTT.

The chain is built from TRBV2 and TRBJ2-2; 11 bases fit TRBD2. The V gene end was trimmed by 6 bases and the J gene end by 1 base; junction bases not matched to a gene: 10. CDR3 length: 18 amino acids. CDR1 is SNHLY, CDR2 FYNNEI, per germline. The CDR3 coding sequence is TGTGCCAGCAGCGAGGAGCCCCTAGCGGGGGGGAACACCGGGGAGCTGTTTTTT. Residues: CASSEEPLAGGNTGELFF.

The V call is TRBV9, the J call TRBJ1-1; the D gene is possibly TRBD1 (5 bases). This CDR3 comprises 14 residues. V lost 3 bases and J lost 3, with 12 bases in between. The germline V gene encodes CDR1 SGDLS and CDR2 YYNGEE. The CDR3 DNA is TGTGCCAGCAGCGCGGGCCCGGGGGACACTGAAGCTTTCTTT. It codes for CASSAGPGDTEAFF.

Only one count was recorded for this clone. The chain couples TRBV5-6 to TRBJ1-5; 11 bases agree with TRBD1. The CDR3 is 15 amino acids. V dropped 4 bases and J dropped 7; count of bases not matched to a gene: 7. Germline assignment: CDR1 SGHDT and CDR2 YYEEEE. This chain's CDR3 is CASSRTGGAEQPQHF. In nucleotides, the CDR3 is TGTGCCAGCAGCCGGACAGGGGGCGCAGAGCAGCCCCAGCATTTT.

The chain couples TRBV18 to TRBJ2-3, with 8 nucleotides matching TRBD1. CDR1 is KGHSH, CDR2 LQKENI, per germline. V shed 3 bases and J 5 bases; nucleotides not matched to a gene: 10. The CDR3 loop spans 16 amino acids. The CDR3 DNA is TGTGCCAGCTCACCGGGGCAGGGGGCTTTTGGAGATACGCAGTATTTT. This sequence encodes CASSPGQGAFGDTQYF.

The sample holds one count of this clone. CDR3 in amino acids: CASSQVGDREPEAFF. The CDR3 region has the DNA TGTGCCAGCAGCCAAGTCGGGGACAGGGAACCTGAAGCTTTCTTT. This chain links TRBV4-2 with TRBJ1-1; TRBD1 matches 9 bases. This CDR3 is built from 15 residues. Losses at the gene ends were 1 base for V and 6 bases for J; bases not matched to a gene: 6. Germline CDR1 reads LGHNA; CDR2 reads YNFKEQ.

The chain joins TRBV29-1 to TRBJ1-2, with 7 bases fitting TRBD1. The J segment lost 8 bases and the V segment lost 8 bases, leaving 11 bases of the junction unmatched. The CDR3 extends over 12 amino acids. The germline CDR1 and CDR2 sequences are SQVTM and ANQGSEA. CDR3 sequence: CSSRDSARGYTF. The CDR3 bases are TGCAGCTCCCGGGACAGCGCAAGGGGCTACACCTTC.

This chain links TRBV3-1 (or the pseudogene TRBV3-2) with TRBJ1-2; D perhaps matches TRBD1 (6 bases). V was cut by 3 bases and J by 4 bases, with 12 bases left in between. The V gene's germline CDR1 is LGHDT and CDR2 YNNKEL (reference sequence). The CDR3 extends over 14 amino acids. The CDR3 reads CASSQQGRVYGYTF. The CDR3 nucleotides are TGTGCCAGCAGCCAGCAGGGGCGAGTCTATGGCTACACCTTC.

The chain has TRBV21-1 and TRBJ1-2. TRBV21-1 is a documented pseudogene. This CDR3 contains 18 residues. This CDR3 reads CASSSVREVWVRNYGYTF. CDR3 nucleotide sequence: TGTGCCAGCAGCTCCGTCAGGGAGGTTTGGGTGAGGAACTATGGCTACACCTTC.

The chain carries TRBV4-1 and TRBJ1-2; D is perhaps TRBD1 (5 bases). Germline CDR1 and CDR2: MGHRA and YSYEKL. The ends were cut back, 1 base at V and 2 bases at J, with 11 bases in the middle. The CDR3 extends over 15 amino acids. DNA for the CDR3: TGCGCCAGCAGCCAAGCAACCCAGGGCAACTATGGCTACACCTTC. It translates to CASSQATQGNYGYTF.

J is TRBJ2-2 and V is TRBV2; TRBD2 might be the D (6 bases). Germline V gene sequence: CDR1 SNHLY, CDR2 FYNNEI. The V gene lost 8 bases and the J gene lost 7 bases, with 17 bases spanning the gap. CDR3 length: 14 amino acids. The chain's CDR3 is CASGPGGGDGELFF. CDR3 DNA sequence: TGTGCCAGCGGACCCGGTGGAGGGGACGGGGAGCTGTTTTTT.

This clone has just one count. V and J are TRBV29-1 and TRBJ1-1, with 8 bases lining up with TRBD1. CDR1 is SQVTM, CDR2 ANQGSEA, per germline. The V gene end was trimmed by 6 bases and the J gene end by 5 bases; junction bases not matched to a gene: 2. The CDR3 contains 11 residues. CDR3 region: CSVNRGTEAFF. As DNA, the CDR3 is TGCAGCGTAAACAGGGGGACTGAAGCTTTCTTT.

Here the CDR3 reads CASSIMGGSSYNEQFF. DNA for the CDR3: TGTGCCAGTAGTATAATGGGGGGAAGCTCCTACAATGAGCAGTTCTTC. The V call is TRBV19, the J call TRBJ2-1, with a weak D call TRBD2 (6 bases). The germline V and J ends were trimmed by 2 bases and 0 bases, with 11 bases remaining between them. Germline V gene data show CDR1 as LNHDA and CDR2 as SQIVND (reference sequence). The CDR3 consists of 16 residues.

The table lists this clone with a few counts. The rearrangement links TRBV5-1 to TRBJ1-6, with 10 bases fitting TRBD1. The length of the CDR3 is 17 residues. CDR1 SGHRS and CDR2 YFSETQ come from the germline V gene. The V gene end was trimmed by 4 bases and the J gene end by 0 bases; junction bases not matched to a gene: 4. The CDR3 DNA sequence: TGCGCCAGCAGCCCGGACAGGGGGTCCTCCTATAATTCACCCCTCCACTTT. Translation: CASSPDRGSSYNSPLHF.

This clone has just one count. This sequence joins TRBV7-2 and TRBJ2-7, with 8 bases aligning to TRBD2. The CDR3 covers 13 residues. CDR1 and CDR2 from the germline V gene are SGHTA and FQGNSA. Trimming at V came to 4 bases and at J to 4 bases, leaving 3 bases not matched to a gene. The CDR3 reads CASSSLAGYEQYV. The CDR3 nucleotides are TGTGCCAGCAGCTCCTTAGCGGGATACGAGCAGTACGTC.

This chain joins TRBV18 and TRBJ1-2; a possible D gene is TRBD1 (6 bases). Trimming shortened V by 4 bases and J by 2 bases, and 14 bases separated the two germline ends. Germline CDR1 reads KGHSH; CDR2 reads LQKENI. CDR3 length: 15 amino acids. The CDR3, as DNA: TGTGCCAGCTCACAAGCGCAGACAGGCAACTATGGCTACACCTTC. Protein: CASSQAQTGNYGYTF.

The chain recombines TRBV28 with TRBJ1-5; possibly TRBD1 for D (6 bases). The CDR3 runs to 16 residues. Trimming removed 6 bases from V and 6 bases from J, with 21 bases in between. In germline, CDR1 is MDHEN, CDR2 SYDVKM. The CDR3 is CASSAPVGGARQPQHF. CDR3 in DNA: TGTGCCAGCAGCGCTCCGGTGGGGGGGGCTCGTCAGCCCCAGCATTTT.

The chain combines TRBV2 with TRBJ2-2; TRBD1 agrees at 11 bases. The junction had 1 base not matched to a gene; V was cut back by 6 bases and J by 7 bases. Germline V gene data show CDR1 as SNHLY and CDR2 as FYNNEI. The CDR3 extends over 13 amino acids. In DNA, the CDR3 is TGTGCCAGCAGGGGACAGGGGGTCGGGGAGCTGTTTTTT. It codes for CASRGQGVGELFF.

The chain carries TRBV5-6 and TRBJ1-1; D gene uncertain. Between the trimmed V and J ends, which lost 2 bases and 3 bases, there was a span of 11 bases. CDR3 size: 14 residues. Per the germline V gene, CDR1 is SGHDT and CDR2 is YYEEEE. The CDR3 DNA follows: TGTGCCAGCAGCTTTGAGATAGACTACACTGAAGCTTTCTTT. Translating it yields CASSFEIDYTEAFF.